This T cell receptor beta chain was captured by sequencing in a study of T cell changes during pregnancy in multiple sclerosis. V shed 0 bases and J 9 bases; nucleotides not matched to a gene: 12. Germline loops: CDR1 SGHNT, CDR2 YYREEE (reference sequence). The length of the CDR3 is 16 residues. Data came from immunoSEQ multiplex PCR; TCRdb stores just in-frame clones and leaves some out. Found here are about 130,000 clones, 90% to 98% of them singletons; the top ten hold about 0.42%. Sequencing was performed on peripheral blood, taken after pregnancy. This chain connects TRBV5-4 to TRBJ2-7; 10 bases agree with TRBD1. This receptor was identified in a female donor with multiple sclerosis, enrolled in a pregnancy study. The DNA of the CDR3 is TGTGCCAGCAGCTTGGAACAGGGACAGGGGCCACTACGGCAGTACTTC. Translating it yields CASSLEQGQGPLRQYF.